These 21 T cell receptor beta chains share one sample of origin, sequenced in a study of blood T cells in healthy people across ages. Primed by a sample-barcoded 5' primer and a J-beta primer mix, a second PCR proceeded for 7 to 11 cycles. TCRdb re-derived calls from the 5' RACE reads in MiXCR, one entry per CDR3 protein. The sample holds around 1.5 million distinct CDR3 sequences, approximately 60% seen once. Sequenced: blood. The receptors come from a man between 18 and 35 years old in good health.

CDR3 region: CATSQGSEQYF. The CDR3 region has the DNA TGTGCCACATCACAGGGGAGCGAGCAGTACTTC. The chain carries TRBV6-2 or TRBV6-3 and TRBJ2-7; 7 positions agree with TRBD1. The J segment lost 6 bases and the V segment lost 10 bases, leaving 6 bases of the junction unmatched. Germline V CDR1 and CDR2: MNHEY, SVGEGT. This CDR3 is built from 11 residues.

The genes are TRBV9 and TRBJ2-5, with 8 bases matching TRBD2. The CDR3 is 14 residues long. Germline-derived CDR1 and CDR2 are SGDLS and YYNGEE. V was clipped by 3 bases and J by 11 bases; unmatched bases: 12. CDR3: CASSAGLVSQEQYF. The CDR3 DNA follows: TGTGCCAGCAGCGCGGGACTAGTAAGTCAAGAGCAGTACTTC.

The rearrangement uses TRBV20-1 and TRBJ2-7; TRBD2 matches at 7 bases. The junction had 15 bases not matched to a gene; V was cut back by 3 bases and J by 7 bases. Germline assignment: CDR1 DFQATT and CDR2 SNEGSKA (reference sequence). This CDR3 has 15 amino acids. The CDR3 spells CSASSQVAPGGEQYF. The CDR3 coding sequence is TGCAGTGCTAGTTCCCAGGTGGCTCCGGGGGGTGAGCAGTACTTC.

The chain joins TRBV24-1 to TRBJ2-3, with D tentatively TRBD1 (5 bases). V lost 7 bases and J 1 base, leaving 8 bases between the germline ends. Germline V gene sequence: CDR1 KGHDR, CDR2 SFDVKD. The CDR3 is made up of 13 amino acids. Here the CDR3 DNA reads TGTGCCACCAGCCAGGGCGGCACAGATACGCAGTATTTT. It translates to CATSQGGTDTQYF.

The chain links TRBV7-2 to TRBJ2-3; D is undetermined. The germline V and J ends were trimmed by 3 bases and 0 bases, with 13 bases remaining between them. Germline V gene lookup returns CDR1 SGHTA and CDR2 FQGNSA. This CDR3 has 16 amino acids. CDR3 nucleotide sequence: TGTGCCAGCAGCTTGGACGCACACACTAGCACAGATACGCAGTATTTT. The encoded protein is CASSLDAHTSTDTQYF.

The rearrangement links TRBV12-3 or TRBV12-4 to TRBJ2-1; TRBD2 aligns across 8 bases. After removal of 6 bases from V and 8 bases from J, the junction contained 9 bases not matched to a gene. The CDR3 totals 14 residues. CDR3 in amino acids: CASRPRGGIYEQFF. The CDR3 DNA is TGTGCCAGCAGGCCTCGGGGGGGCATTTATGAGCAGTTCTTC.

This clonotype was seen only a few times. The chain joins TRBV6-2 or TRBV6-3 to TRBJ1-6, with 8 bases aligning to TRBD1. Per the germline V gene, CDR1 is MNHEY and CDR2 is SVGEGT. Trimming took 9 bases from V and 9 from J; bases not matched to a gene: 7. CDR3 length: 13 residues. CDR3 residues: CASRTGSFSPLHF. The CDR3, as DNA: TGTGCCAGTAGGACAGGGAGTTTTTCACCCCTCCACTTT.

The chain uses TRBV9 and TRBJ2-7; TRBD1 might be the D (6 bases). Germline V lookup: CDR1 SGDLS, CDR2 YYNGEE. The CDR3 is 14 amino acids. V lost 3 bases and J 2 bases, leaving 12 bases between the germline ends. CDR3 sequence (DNA): TGTGCCAGCAGCGGAAAGGACAGACCCTACGAGCAGTACTTC. Its protein is CASSGKDRPYEQYF. The full variable domain, in which reference TRBV9 and TRBJ2-7 provide the parts outside the CDR3, is DSGVTQTPKHLITATGQRVTLRCSPRSGDLSVYWYQQSLDQGLQFLIQYYNGEERAKGNILERFSAQQFPDLHSELNLSSLELGDSALYFCASSGKDRPYEQYFGPGTRLTVT.

This clonotype was counted ten times or more. The chain employs TRBV7-2 and TRBJ2-5; 9 positions match TRBD2. The V and J ends lost 5 bases and 4 bases, in that order; junction bases with no gene match: 2. The CDR3 is made up of 13 amino acids. CDR1 and CDR2 (germline): SGHTA, FQGNSA. This chain's CDR3 is CASSSSGRETQYF. The CDR3 nucleotides are TGTGCCAGCAGCAGTAGCGGGAGAGAGACCCAGTACTTC. Drawing the rest from reference TRBV7-2 and TRBJ2-5, the complete variable domain is GAGVSQSPSNKVTEKGKDVELRCDPISGHTALYWYRQSLGQGLEFLIYFQGNSAPDKSGLPSDRFSAERTGGSVSTLTIQRTQQEDSAVYLCASSSSGRETQYFGPGTRLLVL.

A few counts support this clonotype. The genes are TRBV6-5 and TRBJ1-1; unclear D gene. The germline V gene encodes CDR1 MNHEY and CDR2 SVGAGI. The CDR3 contains 14 residues. Trimming pared 0 bases from V and 5 bases from J, leaving 10 bases between. This CDR3 is CASSYSPGLTEAFF. As DNA, the CDR3 is TGTGCCAGCAGTTACTCCCCGGGTTTAACTGAAGCTTTCTTT.

This clonotype has only a few counts. J is TRBJ2-1 and V is TRBV7-2; weak D call: TRBD1 (5 bases). V lost 4 bases to trimming and J lost 4 bases, with 8 bases between them. The CDR3 runs to 13 residues. Germline lookup yields CDR1 SGHTA and CDR2 FQGNSA. CDR3 nucleotides: TGTGCCAGCAGCTACGACAGATACAATGAGCAGTTCTTC. Translating it yields CASSYDRYNEQFF.

This clonotype was counted only a few times. The rearrangement joins TRBV20-1 to TRBJ2-1; D is ambiguous. Per the germline V gene, CDR1 is DFQATT and CDR2 is SNEGSKA (reference sequence). The CDR3 has 13 residues. V was trimmed by 6 bases and J by 5 bases, leaving 14 bases between them. The DNA of the CDR3 is TGCAGTGCCCGAAGGCCCGGTCACAATGAGCAGTTCTTC. Translating gives CSARRPGHNEQFF.

V is TRBV4-1 and J is TRBJ2-7; D not certain. V dropped 0 bases and J dropped 2 bases, with 8 bases sitting between them. CDR3 size: 14 residues. Germline CDR1 reads MGHRA; CDR2 reads YSYEKL. The chain's CDR3 is CASSQETAAYEQYF. The CDR3 DNA sequence: TGCGCCAGCAGCCAAGAGACCGCAGCCTACGAGCAGTACTTC.

The V gene is TRBV10-3, the J gene TRBJ2-7, with a possible D match to TRBD2 (5 bases). The DNA end favors TRBJ2-1, so the J call may be wrong. The germline V gene encodes CDR1 ENHRY and CDR2 SYGVKD. The CDR3 runs to 11 residues. CDR3 nucleotides: TGTGCCATCACTGGCGGGAATGAGCAGTTCTTC. Its protein product is CAITGGNEQFF.

The rearrangement links TRBV11-2 to TRBJ2-3; the D gene could be TRBD1 or TRBD2 (6 bases each). Germline CDR1 reads SGHAT; CDR2 reads FQNNGV. CDR3 length: 15 residues. V gave up 1 base and J gave up 3 bases, with 11 bases separating them. For the CDR3, the DNA is TGTGCCAGCAGCTTAGTTGGGGGGCGGACAGATACGCAGTATTTT. Residues: CASSLVGGRTDTQYF.

As regards this clonotype: The junction differs from germline at one of its ends, possibly a read error. The chain couples TRBV30 to TRBJ2-1, with TRBD2 identical over 10 bases. Germline values: CDR1 GTSNPN, CDR2 SVGIG (reference sequence). The CDR3 covers 12 residues. The DNA for the CDR3 is TGTGCCGGGAGTCCTAGCGGGAGTGAGCAGTTCTTC. Its translation: CAGSPSGSEQFF.

This chain connects TRBV11-2 to TRBJ2-3; D is unresolved. The CDR3 is 13 residues long. V lost 1 base and J 4 bases, leaving 6 bases between the germline ends. Germline CDR1 and CDR2: SGHAT and FQNNGV. Here the CDR3 DNA reads TGTGCCAGCAGCTTAGTTCTGGCAGATACGCAGTATTTT. Translated: CASSLVLADTQYF.

This clonotype appeared many times. The chain uses TRBV20-1 and TRBJ2-1; no clear D gene. The V gene's germline CDR1 is DFQATT and CDR2 SNEGSKA (reference sequence). This CDR3 is 10 amino acids long. V lost 6 bases to trimming and J lost 5 bases, with 5 bases between them. The CDR3 DNA follows: TGCAGTGCCGCACACAATGAGCAGTTCTTC. Encoded protein: CSAAHNEQFF.

This chain uses TRBV7-9 with TRBJ1-5; 9 bases align to TRBD1. J was trimmed by 6 bases and V by 5 bases; bases with no gene match: 8. Germline V gene data show CDR1 as SEHNR and CDR2 as FQNEAQ (reference sequence). CDR3 length: 15 residues. The CDR3 is CASSPTGGTAQPQHF. CDR3 bases: TGTGCCAGCAGCCCGACAGGGGGGACGGCTCAGCCCCAGCATTTT. Using reference TRBV7-9 and TRBJ1-5 for the parts outside the CDR3, the full variable domain is DTGVSQNPRHKITKRGQNVTFRCDPISEHNRLYWYRQTLGQGPEFLTYFQNEAQLEKSRLLSDRFSAERPKGSFSTLEIQRTEQGDSAMYLCASSPTGGTAQPQHFGDGTRLSIL.

Only one count was recorded for this clonotype. This CDR3 is CASRAGTSIYEQFF. CDR3 DNA: TGTGCCAGCAGGGCCGGGACTAGTATTTACGAGCAGTTCTTC. The chain combines TRBV12-3 or TRBV12-4 with TRBJ2-1; 8 bases map to TRBD2. Unmatched junction bases numbered 11, after V lost 6 bases and J lost 10 bases. This CDR3 is 14 amino acids long.

This clonotype occurred a few times. V usage is TRBV6-2 or TRBV6-3 and J usage is TRBJ2-1; 8 bases fit TRBD1. Trimming at V came to 4 bases and at J to 8 bases, leaving 13 bases not matched to a gene. The CDR3 spans 16 residues. CDR1 is MNHEY and CDR2 is SVGEGT in the germline V gene. The CDR3 spells CASSSRQGYVTDEQFF. Written as DNA, the CDR3 is TGTGCCAGCAGTTCCCGACAGGGGTATGTTACAGATGAGCAGTTCTTC.